These 9 T cell receptor beta chains share one sample of origin, sequenced in a study of blood T cell repertoires in COVID-19. The table came from immunoSEQ multiplex PCR; TCRdb's copy has only in-frame clones and leaves some out. The data hold some 30,000 clones, with less than 95% observed a single time. The sample was peripheral blood. These receptors all come from a man aged 65 to 85 with active or convalescent COVID-19.

This clone was recorded once. This chain joins TRBV28 and TRBJ2-7; maybe TRBD2 (6 bases). The CDR3 totals 15 residues. In germline, CDR1 is MDHEN, CDR2 SYDVKM. Trimming stripped 5 bases from V and 6 bases from J, with 20 bases between. CDR3 DNA: TGTGCCAGCAGTCTCCCCTCCCGGGGAGGCCTCGAGCAGTACTTC. As protein: CASSLPSRGGLEQYF.

The chain couples TRBV28 to TRBJ1-3; D not resolved. Germline loops: CDR1 MDHEN, CDR2 SYDVKM. V lost 1 base and J lost 1, with 8 bases in between. This CDR3 is built from 15 residues. DNA for the CDR3: TGTGCCAGCAGTTTATTTTCGGGGTCTGGAAACACCATATATTTT. Amino acids: CASSLFSGSGNTIYF.

This sequence joins TRBV11-2 and TRBJ1-3; D not certain. Germline V gene sequence: CDR1 SGHAT, CDR2 FQNNGV. V lost 1 base and J lost 0, with 7 bases in between. CDR3 size: 15 residues. CDR3 nucleotides: TGTGCCAGCAGCTTAGCCGCTATCTCTGGAAACACCATATATTTT. This encodes CASSLAAISGNTIYF.

This chain joins TRBV9 and TRBJ1-1; 9 bases line up with TRBD1. V shed 2 bases and J 4 bases; nucleotides not matched to a gene: 6. Germline V gene data show CDR1 as SGDLS and CDR2 as YYNGEE. The CDR3 extends over 15 amino acids. The CDR3 sequence: CASSVRDRATTEAFF. Written as DNA, the CDR3 is TGTGCCAGCAGCGTTAGGGACAGGGCGACCACTGAAGCTTTCTTT. Variable domain in full (rest from reference TRBV9 and TRBJ1-1): DSGVTQTPKHLITATGQRVTLRCSPRSGDLSVYWYQQSLDQGLQFLIQYYNGEERAKGNILERFSAQQFPDLHSELNLSSLELGDSALYFCASSVRDRATTEAFFGQGTRLTVV.

CDR3 sequence (DNA): TGTGCCAGCAGCCGTGGGCCGAACACTGAAGCTTTCTTT. This codes for CASSRGPNTEAFF. The rearrangement uses TRBV6-5 and TRBJ1-1; D remains ambiguous. V was cut by 6 bases and J by 1 base, with 9 bases left in between. The CDR3 runs 13 residues. Germline V CDR1 and CDR2: MNHEY, SVGAGI.

The chain combines TRBV2 with TRBJ2-5; 10 bases align to TRBD2. The CDR3 contains 15 residues. V lost 6 bases, J lost 0 bases, and 4 bases stayed unmatched. Germline CDR1 SNHLY, CDR2 FYNNEI. DNA of the CDR3: TGTGCCAGCAGGCCTGGACTAGCGGACCAAGAGACCCAGTACTTC. This codes for CASRPGLADQETQYF.

CDR3 DNA sequence: TGTGCCAGCTCACTATCCCTTCGGACAGGGGGAAACACTGAAGCTTTCTTT. Residues: CASSLSLRTGGNTEAFF. This chain connects TRBV18 to TRBJ1-1; 10 positions match TRBD1. This CDR3 spans 17 amino acids. J gave up 2 bases and V 4 bases, and 10 bases lay outside the gene matches. Germline lookup yields CDR1 KGHSH and CDR2 LQKENI.

The chain joins TRBV20-1 to TRBJ2-7; the D gene is possibly TRBD2 (6 bases). Looked up from germline, CDR1 is DFQATT and CDR2 is SNEGSKA (reference sequence). V was trimmed by 7 bases and J by 6 bases, leaving 13 bases between them. This CDR3 has 11 residues. CDR3 region: CSGAGISEQYF. The DNA of the CDR3 is TGCAGTGGGGCGGGGATCAGCGAGCAGTACTTC.

The chain carries TRBV29-1 and TRBJ1-2, with 7 nucleotides matching TRBD1. The V gene's germline CDR1 is SQVTM and CDR2 ANQGSEA. Trimming cost V 1 base and J 0 bases; bases outside gene matches: 8. The CDR3 runs to 16 residues. CDR3 coding DNA: TGCAGCGTTGAAGGGTCTCGACAGGGTGCTAACTATGGCTACACCTTC. Its protein product is CSVEGSRQGANYGYTF. Full variable domain (outside the CDR3, taken from reference TRBV29-1 and TRBJ1-2): SAVISQKPSRDICQRGTSLTIQCQVDSQVTMMFWYRQQPGQSLTLIATANQGSEATYESGFVIDKFPISRPNLTFSTLTVSNMSPEDSSIYLCSVEGSRQGANYGYTFGSGTRLTVV.